One sample yielded the 19 T cell receptor beta chains listed below, sequenced in a study of blood T cell repertoires in COVID-19. Generated by immunoSEQ multiplex PCR, the TCRdb table keeps only in-frame clones and is missing some. The sample includes some 320,000 clones, approximately 87% seen only once; the top ten take approximately 5%. What was sequenced was PBMCs or T cells enriched from blood (not recorded which). The receptors originated from a woman in her thirties who had recovered from COVID-19.

The chain is built from TRBV6-5 and TRBJ1-1; D is perhaps TRBD1 (6 bases). V lost 6 bases and J 4 bases, leaving 9 bases between the germline ends. Germline CDR1 reads MNHEY; CDR2 reads SVGAGI. The CDR3 length is 12 residues. Written as DNA, the CDR3 is TGTGCCAGCAGCCGCAGGGGCACTGAAGCTTTCTTT. This encodes CASSRRGTEAFF.

The CDR3 spells CASSGETGHSPLHF. CDR3 coding DNA: TGTGCCAGCAGTGGGGAGACAGGGCACTCACCCCTCCACTTT. The chain uses TRBV9 and TRBJ1-6, with 7 bases identical to TRBD1. This CDR3 contains 14 residues. With V trimmed by 5 bases and J by 10 bases, 9 bases remained unmatched. Germline V lookup: CDR1 SGDLS, CDR2 YYNGEE. Complete variable domain (other parts from reference TRBV9 and TRBJ1-6): DSGVTQTPKHLITATGQRVTLRCSPRSGDLSVYWYQQSLDQGLQFLIQYYNGEERAKGNILERFSAQQFPDLHSELNLSSLELGDSALYFCASSGETGHSPLHFGNGTRLTVT.

The chain combines TRBV7-9 with TRBJ1-1, with D tentatively TRBD1 (6 bases). Trimming left V 1 base short and J 3 bases short, with 12 bases between. CDR3 size: 15 residues. CDR1 is SEHNR, CDR2 FQNEAQ, per germline (reference sequence). The CDR3 protein is CASSLGRGGDTEAFF. The CDR3 DNA reads TGTGCCAGCAGCTTAGGCAGGGGAGGGGACACTGAAGCTTTCTTT. Combining the CDR3 with reference TRBV7-9 and TRBJ1-1 gives the whole variable domain DTGVSQNPRHKITKRGQNVTFRCDPISEHNRLYWYRQTLGQGPEFLTYFQNEAQLEKSRLLSDRFSAERPKGSFSTLEIQRTEQGDSAMYLCASSLGRGGDTEAFFGQGTRLTVV.

This clone has just one count. The chain combines TRBV30 with TRBJ2-2, with D possibly being TRBD2 (5 bases). Between the trimmed V and J ends, which lost 4 bases and 4 bases, there was a span of 13 bases. Germline CDR1 reads GTSNPN; CDR2 reads SVGIG (reference sequence). This CDR3 has 14 residues. CDR3 amino acids: CAWNPSGVTGELFF. The CDR3 DNA follows: TGTGCCTGGAACCCCTCCGGGGTCACCGGGGAGCTGTTTTTT. The complete variable domain, with remaining parts taken from reference TRBV30 and TRBJ2-2, reads SQTIHQWPATLVQPVGSPLSLECTVEGTSNPNLYWYRQAAGRGLQLLFYSVGIGQISSEVPQNLSASRPQDRQFILSSKKLLLSDSGFYLCAWNPSGVTGELFFGEGSRLTVL.

The chain has TRBV7-9 and TRBJ2-7; possible D gene TRBD2, 6 bases. From germline, CDR1 is SEHNR and CDR2 FQNEAQ (reference sequence). The CDR3 extends over 19 amino acids. V was trimmed by 5 bases and J by 2 bases, leaving 28 bases between them. The CDR3 sequence is CASSPQKSSGARGTYEQYF. The CDR3 coding sequence is TGTGCCAGCAGCCCACAAAAATCCTCGGGAGCCCGCGGAACCTACGAGCAGTACTTC.

The V gene is TRBV28, the J gene TRBJ2-4; 7 nucleotides agree with TRBD2. CDR1 is MDHEN, CDR2 SYDVKM, per germline. Trimming took 3 bases from V and 1 from J; bases not matched to a gene: 3. The CDR3 spans 15 residues. In nucleotides, the CDR3 is TGTGCCAGCAGTTTCCTGGGGGGGGCCAAAAACATTCAGTACTTC. Protein sequence: CASSFLGGAKNIQYF. The full variable domain, rest sourced from reference TRBV28 and TRBJ2-4, is DVKVTQSSRYLVKRTGEKVFLECVQDMDHENMFWYRQDPGLGLRLIYFSYDVKMKEKGDIPEGYSVSREKKERFSLILESASTNQTSMYLCASSFLGGAKNIQYFGAGTRLSVL.

The chain has TRBV5-1 and TRBJ1-2; the match to TRBD1 covers 8 bases. This CDR3 region has 15 residues. The germline CDR1 and CDR2 sequences are SGHRS and YFSETQ. Germline trimming cut 2 bases from V and 4 bases from J; bases unmatched to any gene: 7. In DNA form, the CDR3 reads TGCGCCAGCAGCTTAGAAACAGGGGGAGCCTATGGCTACACCTTC. This encodes CASSLETGGAYGYTF. Drawing the rest from reference TRBV5-1 and TRBJ1-2, the complete variable domain is KAGVTQTPRYLIKTRGQQVTLSCSPISGHRSVSWYQQTPGQGLQFLFEYFSETQRNKGNFPGRFSGRQFSNSRSEMNVSTLELGDSALYLCASSLETGGAYGYTFGSGTRLTVV.

The CDR3 DNA sequence: TGCGCCAGCAGCCAACTTCCCACCGGGACACCCGGGGCTGAAGCTTTCTTT. Its protein product is CASSQLPTGTPGAEAFF. The chain recombines TRBV4-1 with TRBJ1-1; a possible D gene is TRBD1 (6 bases). Germline V gene sequence: CDR1 MGHRA, CDR2 YSYEKL. The ends were cut back, 2 bases at V and 6 bases at J, with 22 bases in the middle. The CDR3 runs 17 residues.

The chain employs TRBV7-2 and TRBJ1-1; D unresolved. The CDR3 sequence is 12 residues long. Germline V gives CDR1 SGHTA, CDR2 FQGNSA. The V and J ends lost 9 bases and 1 base respectively, with 9 bases between them. The CDR3 DNA reads TGTGCCAGTGATCGGGGGAACACTGAAGCTTTCTTT. Translation: CASDRGNTEAFF.

Only a few counts were recorded for this clone. The chain recombines TRBV6-5 with TRBJ1-5, with 8 bases lining up with TRBD1. The CDR3 loop spans 15 amino acids. The J segment lost 7 bases and the V segment lost 5 bases, leaving 10 bases of the junction unmatched. Germline V CDR1 and CDR2: MNHEY, SVGAGI. The CDR3 nucleotides read TGTGCCAGCAGTAGAATACAGGGGGATGGCCAGCCCCAGCATTTT. Residues: CASSRIQGDGQPQHF.

The chain employs TRBV7-2 and TRBJ1-4, with TRBD1 matching over 8 bases. CDR3 length: 14 amino acids. Germline V gene data show CDR1 as SGHTA and CDR2 as FQGNSA. The junction had 9 bases not matched to a gene; V was cut back by 5 bases and J by 10 bases. CDR3 amino acids: CASSADRVPGKLFF. For the CDR3, the DNA is TGTGCCAGCAGCGCGGACAGGGTTCCGGGAAAACTGTTTTTT.

The V gene is TRBV14, the J gene TRBJ1-6; tentatively, D is TRBD1 (6 bases). Germline CDR1 reads SGHDN; CDR2 reads FVKESK. This CDR3 comprises 16 residues. The germline V and J ends were trimmed by 1 base and 1 base, with 8 bases remaining between them. The DNA for the CDR3 is TGTGCCAGCAGCCAAGGGGGGCGGTCCTATAATTCACCCCTCCACTTT. Translation: CASSQGGRSYNSPLHF.

In nucleotides, the CDR3 is TGTGCCAGCAGTTTAACGGGAACCGGGGAGCTGTTTTTT. Its translation: CASSLTGTGELFF. The chain has TRBV28 and TRBJ2-2; D possibly corresponds to TRBD2 (5 bases). Germline CDR1 is MDHEN and CDR2 is SYDVKM. The V end lost 2 bases, the J end lost 5 bases, and 6 bases lay between the germline ends. The CDR3 length is 13 residues.

The V call is TRBV5-1, the J call TRBJ2-7; a weak D match, TRBD2 (6 bases). CDR1 is SGHRS, CDR2 YFSETQ, per germline. V was shortened by 0 bases and J by 4 bases, with 11 bases between the two germline ends. The CDR3 totals 14 residues. The chain's CDR3 is CASSLAGGQYEQYF. The CDR3 nucleotides are TGCGCCAGCAGCTTGGCAGGAGGGCAATACGAGCAGTACTTC.

This chain links TRBV18 with TRBJ1-1; the match to TRBD1 covers 8 bases. J was trimmed by 2 bases and V by 5 bases; bases with no gene match: 1. The germline V gene has CDR1 KGHSH and CDR2 LQKENI. The CDR3 extends over 13 amino acids. CDR3 residues: CASSGQGNTEAFF. DNA for the CDR3: TGTGCCAGCTCAGGACAGGGTAACACTGAAGCTTTCTTT.

The V gene is TRBV18, the J gene TRBJ1-6; 8 nucleotides line up with TRBD1. The CDR3 loop spans 16 amino acids. V gave up 1 base and J gave up 8 bases; unmatched junction bases: 7. Germline loops: CDR1 KGHSH, CDR2 LQKENI. Here the CDR3 reads CASSPRRTGSDSPLHF. CDR3 DNA sequence: TGTGCCAGCTCACCACGAAGGACAGGGTCGGATTCACCCCTCCACTTT.

The V call is TRBV12-3 or TRBV12-4, the J call TRBJ1-2; 9 positions agree with TRBD1. The ends lost 6 bases at V and 5 bases at J; junction bases unmatched: 4. This CDR3 has 13 amino acids. CDR3 residues: CASSEGTGYGYTF. CDR3 DNA: TGTGCCAGCAGCGAAGGGACAGGGTATGGCTACACCTTC.

As regards this clone: In the same sample, other DNA sequences code for this CDR3. This chain's CDR3 is CASSLDPSGDTQYF. The CDR3 DNA sequence: TGCGCCAGCAGCCTTGACCCGAGCGGGGATACGCAGTATTTT. V is TRBV5-1 and J is TRBJ2-3, with a weak D call TRBD2 (6 bases). Trimming took off 4 bases at V and 6 bases at J, with 15 bases between the two ends. Germline loops: CDR1 SGHRS, CDR2 YFSETQ. The CDR3 covers 14 residues.

In its sample, this clone was seen a few times. V gene TRBV3-1 (or the pseudogene TRBV3-2) combines with J gene TRBJ1-2; possible D gene TRBD1, 5 bases. The CDR3 runs 11 residues. From germline, CDR1 is LGHDT and CDR2 YNNKEL (reference sequence). V lost 6 bases to trimming and J lost 8 bases, with 10 bases between them. CDR3 loop: CASRRGGGYTF. The CDR3 DNA follows: TGTGCCAGCAGAAGGGGAGGCGGCTACACCTTC.